These T cell receptor beta chains were read from a single sample in a study of T cell responses to AZD1222 COVID-19 vaccine. Produced via immunoSEQ multiplex PCR; TCRdb's table is partial and in-frame only. The data show fewer than 150,000 clones, with about nine tenths seen just once and approximately 1.6% held by the top ten. Source: peripheral blood, taken 28 days after the second AZD1222 dose. Receptors were obtained from an adult who received the AZD1222 COVID-19 vaccine. CDR3s include the opening cysteine and the closing phenylalanine or tryptophan. Each record gives: clone size, V gene, D gene, J gene, CDR3 protein, CDR3 DNA. A D gene is named only where the DNA matches it firmly. Not every row has a clone size; where given, it reads once, few, many or a size class.

-	TRBV11-3	-	TRBJ2-3	CASSLSRQPDTDTQYF	TGTGCCAGCAGCTTGAGCCGACAGCCTGACACAGATACGCAGTATTTT
-	TRBV11-2	-	TRBJ1-1	CASSLIGARVNTEAFF	TGTGCCAGCAGCCTCATAGGGGCGCGGGTAAACACTGAAGCTTTCTTT
-	TRBV18	-	TRBJ1-2	CASSGQGIGYGYTF	TGTGCCAGCTCAGGGCAGGGGATCGGCTATGGCTACACCTTC
-	TRBV19	TRBD1	TRBJ2-1	CAARDRGDNEQFF	TGTGCCGCCCGGGACAGGGGTGACAATGAGCAGTTCTTC
-	TRBV7-8	-	TRBJ1-5	CASSLGSENQPQHF	TGTGCCAGCAGCTTAGGGTCAGAGAATCAGCCCCAGCATTTT
-	TRBV6-5	TRBD1	TRBJ2-1	CASKRTGNNEQFF	TGTGCCAGCAAGAGGACAGGGAACAATGAGCAGTTCTTC
-	TRBV7-2	-	TRBJ1-1	CASSLARTVTEAFF	TGTGCCAGCAGCTTAGCGCGGACGGTAACTGAAGCTTTCTTT
-	TRBV5-1	TRBD1	TRBJ1-2	CASSPGTGRDGYTF	TGCGCCAGCAGCCCTGGGACAGGGAGAGATGGCTACACCTTC
-	TRBV29-1	-	TRBJ1-1	CSVEEQMNTEAFF	TGCAGCGTTGAAGAGCAGATGAACACTGAAGCTTTCTTT
once	TRBV28	-	TRBJ1-1	CASSLVGGEAFF	TGTGCCAGCAGTTTAGTTGGAGGTGAAGCTTTCTTT
-	TRBV28	TRBD1	TRBJ1-1	CASPDSQGDRAISEAFF	TGTGCCAGCCCGGACTCCCAGGGGGACAGGGCAATCTCTGAAGCTTTCTTT
-	TRBV6-5	-	TRBJ1-6	CASSTDPNSPLHF	TGTGCCAGCAGTACAGACCCGAATTCACCCCTCCACTTT
once	TRBV25-1	-	TRBJ2-5	CASRPGSQETQYF	TGTGCCAGCAGGCCGGGATCACAAGAGACCCAGTACTTC
-	TRBV6-5	-	TRBJ1-1	CASSSLGLLNTEAFF	TGTGCCAGCAGTTCCCTCGGACTGTTGAACACTGAAGCTTTCTTT
once	TRBV28	-	TRBJ1-2	CASSLPDGFLGGYTF	TGTGCCAGCAGTTTACCCGACGGATTCCTGGGAGGCTACACCTTC
-	TRBV24-1	-	TRBJ1-1	CATSDGKTGLEEAFF	TGTGCCACCAGTGACGGTAAAACAGGGCTAGAAGAAGCTTTCTTT
-	TRBV3-1/TRBV3-2	TRBD1	TRBJ2-1	CASSAQGVDNEQFF	TGTGCCAGCAGTGCACAGGGGGTCGACAATGAGCAGTTCTTC
-	TRBV6-1	-	TRBJ1-1	CASSEAWRREAFF	TGTGCCAGCAGTGAAGCGTGGAGGCGTGAAGCTTTCTTT
-	TRBV9	-	TRBJ1-4	CASSVGQEREKLFF	TGTGCCAGCAGCGTAGGGCAGGAAAGAGAAAAACTGTTTTTT
-	TRBV4-2	TRBD1	TRBJ1-5	CASSQDWGQEHQPQHF	TGTGCCAGCAGCCAAGATTGGGGACAGGAACATCAGCCCCAGCATTTT
-	TRBV19	-	TRBJ1-4	CASSIRTVAEKLFF	TGTGCCAGTAGTATTAGGACAGTGGCAGAAAAACTGTTTTTT
-	TRBV24-1	-	TRBJ2-1	CATSDTRGDNEQFF	TGTGCCACCAGTGATACCCGTGGAGACAATGAGCAGTTCTTC
-	TRBV19	TRBD1	TRBJ1-1	CASIYRTGRSTEAFF	TGTGCCAGTATCTATAGGACAGGGAGGAGCACTGAAGCTTTCTTT